Here is one T cell receptor beta chain with its context. No antigen is known for it. Treatment denoted: some 20 received Ad26.COV2.S at low or high dose, single or two shots; 5 received placebo; per-sample allocation not given. Sampling was done on day 63 after the first vaccine or placebo injection. In the vaccine, an Ad26 vector expressed the SARS-CoV-2 spike of the Wuhan strain. TCRdb's table, derived via immunoSEQ multiplex PCR, lists solely in-frame clones and lacks some. The sample comprises some 350,000 clones, roughly 84% of which are singletons, and around 3.3% rests with the top ten. Germline V gene data show CDR1 as SGHTA and CDR2 as FQGNSA. The CDR3 is made up of 16 amino acids. The germline V and J ends were trimmed by 7 bases and 2 bases, with 18 bases remaining between them. The entry originates in a study of Ad26.COV2.S vaccination and SARS-CoV-2 variants. Overall study context: Recipients of Ad26.COV2.S got it intramuscularly, once or twice 56 days apart.

Findings and limits, study-wide: Considerable breadth of spike-specific CD8+ and CD4+ T cell responses has reportedly been documented following vaccination. The TCR-based breadth and depth measures might underestimate overall T cell responses.

The chain couples TRBV7-2 to TRBJ2-1; maybe TRBD2 (5 bases). The starting material was peripheral blood, obtained in a trial of Ad26.COV2.S vaccine versus placebo. The TCR originated in a person aged 18-60 years who received the Ad26.COV2.S COVID-19 vaccine or a placebo. The CDR3 sequence: CASKTPGIPTYNEQFF. CDR3 coding DNA: TGTGCCAGCAAAACCCCGGGGATCCCAACCTACAATGAGCAGTTCTTC.